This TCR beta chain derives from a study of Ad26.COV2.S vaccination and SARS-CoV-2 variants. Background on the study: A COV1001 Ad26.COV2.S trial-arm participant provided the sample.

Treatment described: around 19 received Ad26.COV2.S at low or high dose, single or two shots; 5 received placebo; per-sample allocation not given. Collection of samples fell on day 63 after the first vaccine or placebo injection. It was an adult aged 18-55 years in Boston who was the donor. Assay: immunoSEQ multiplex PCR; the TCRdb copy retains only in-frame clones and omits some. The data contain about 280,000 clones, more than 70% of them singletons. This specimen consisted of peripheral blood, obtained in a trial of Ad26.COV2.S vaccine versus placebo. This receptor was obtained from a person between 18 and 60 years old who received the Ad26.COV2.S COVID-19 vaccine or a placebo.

In nucleotides, the CDR3 is TGTGCCAGCAGCTTAAACGTAGCCGGGGACTACGAGCAGTACTTC. This encodes CASSLNVAGDYEQYF. This sequence joins TRBV7-3 and TRBJ2-7; tentative D call: TRBD2 (5 bases). V lost 1 base and J lost 3, with 13 bases in between. Germline lookup yields CDR1 SGHTA and CDR2 FQGTGA. This CDR3 contains 15 residues.